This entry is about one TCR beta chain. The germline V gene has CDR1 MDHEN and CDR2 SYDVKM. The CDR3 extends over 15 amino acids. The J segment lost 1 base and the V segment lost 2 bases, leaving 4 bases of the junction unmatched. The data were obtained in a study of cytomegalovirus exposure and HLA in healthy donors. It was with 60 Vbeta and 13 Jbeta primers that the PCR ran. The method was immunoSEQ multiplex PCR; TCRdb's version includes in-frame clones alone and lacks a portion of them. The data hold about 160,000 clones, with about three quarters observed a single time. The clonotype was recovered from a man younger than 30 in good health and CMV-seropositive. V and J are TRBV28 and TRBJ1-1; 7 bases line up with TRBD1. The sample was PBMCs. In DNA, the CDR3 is TGTGCCAGCAGTTTACGGACAGGCTGGAACACTGAAGCTTTCTTT. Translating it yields CASSLRTGWNTEAFF.